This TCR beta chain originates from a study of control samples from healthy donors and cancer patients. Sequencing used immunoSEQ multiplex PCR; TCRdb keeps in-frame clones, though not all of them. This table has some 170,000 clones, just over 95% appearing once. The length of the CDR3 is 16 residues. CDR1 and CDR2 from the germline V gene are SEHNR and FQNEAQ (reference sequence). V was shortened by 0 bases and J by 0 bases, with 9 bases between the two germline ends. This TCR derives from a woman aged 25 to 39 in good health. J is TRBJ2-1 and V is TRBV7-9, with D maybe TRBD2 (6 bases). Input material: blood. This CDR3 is CASSLAGRPSYNEQFF. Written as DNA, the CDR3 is TGTGCCAGCAGCTTAGCCGGGAGACCCTCCTACAATGAGCAGTTCTTC.